This T cell receptor (beta chain) is drawn from a study of blood T cell repertoires in COVID-19. Participant ages covered roughly 18 to 89 years across 20 to 30 US areas. This CDR3 contains 15 residues. V lost 6 bases, J lost 12 bases, and 13 bases stayed unmatched. CDR1 is SNHLY and CDR2 is FYNNEI in the germline V gene. Authors' methods: The assay estimated nucleated cells by amplifying reference gene primers. The assay was immunoSEQ multiplex PCR, and TCRdb's table has in-frame clones only and misses some. V and J calls and clone size are as listed in that table; D and trimming were resolved from the DNA. The sample yields 200,000 to 250,000 clones, just under 90% seen once.

The sample comprised PBMCs or T cells enriched from blood (not recorded which). This clonotype was obtained from a man between 50 and 59 years old who had been exposed to COVID-19. This sequence joins TRBV2 and TRBJ2-1; 11 nucleotides line up with TRBD2. The CDR3 here is CASRELAGANLGQFF. The CDR3 DNA reads as TGTGCCAGCAGGGAACTAGCGGGGGCCAACCTTGGGCAGTTCTTC.